These 14 T cell receptor beta chains came from one sample sequenced in a study of blood T cell repertoires in COVID-19. Assay: immunoSEQ multiplex PCR; the TCRdb copy retains only in-frame clones and omits some. The sample gives about 250,000 clones, about four fifths of which show up once; roughly 8.7% is in the top ten. Sequencing was carried out using peripheral blood. These receptors originate from a man aged 35-49 years with active or convalescent COVID-19.

This chain connects TRBV18 to TRBJ2-2, with TRBD1 matching 8 bases. Germline trimming cut 2 bases from V and 8 bases from J; bases unmatched to any gene: 16. The V gene's germline CDR1 is KGHSH and CDR2 LQKENI. There are 18 residues in the CDR3. CDR3 residues: CASSPSGTGAVRAGELFF. CDR3 DNA sequence: TGTGCCAGCTCACCATCCGGGACAGGAGCTGTCAGGGCTGGGGAGCTGTTTTTT.

The genes are TRBV19 and TRBJ1-4, with D possibly being TRBD1 (5 bases). Trimming removed 6 bases at V and 7 bases at J, with 18 bases between. Germline CDR1 is LNHDA and CDR2 is SQIVND (reference sequence). The CDR3 length is 15 residues. The CDR3 spells CASSSGGLGGEKLFF. Written as DNA, the CDR3 is TGTGCCAGTAGCTCCGGGGGACTTGGGGGTGAAAAACTGTTTTTT.

The J gene is TRBJ1-1, the V gene TRBV5-1; 7 bases match TRBD1. V was clipped by 0 bases and J by 0 bases; unmatched bases: 2. Germline lookup yields CDR1 SGHRS and CDR2 YFSETQ. The CDR3 extends over 15 amino acids. The CDR3 sequence: CASSLEGQLNTEAFF. The CDR3 region has the DNA TGCGCCAGCAGCTTGGAGGGACAGTTGAACACTGAAGCTTTCTTT.

The chain combines TRBV6-2 or TRBV6-3 with TRBJ1-1; D unresolved. The length of the CDR3 is 14 residues. Germline V gives CDR1 MNHEY, CDR2 SVGEGT. Trimming pared 3 bases from V and 9 bases from J, leaving 17 bases between. Here the CDR3 reads CASSYGASGEKAFF. In nucleotides, the CDR3 is TGTGCCAGCAGTTATGGAGCGTCCGGAGAAAAAGCTTTCTTT.

V and J are TRBV3-1 (or the pseudogene TRBV3-2) and TRBJ1-4; D is undetermined. The germline gives CDR1 LGHDT, CDR2 YNNKEL (reference sequence). The CDR3 runs to 11 residues. Trimming shortened V by 1 base and J by 11 bases, and 5 bases separated the two germline ends. CDR3 amino acids: CASSQAGKLFF. Here the CDR3 DNA reads TGTGCCAGCAGCCAAGCCGGGAAACTGTTTTTT.

J is TRBJ2-4 and V is TRBV24-1; 8 bases align to TRBD1. V gave up 4 bases and J gave up 1 base; unmatched junction bases: 26. CDR1 is KGHDR, CDR2 SFDVKD, per germline. This CDR3 region has 23 residues. CDR3 protein: CATSERWTGFQGQGTAAKNIQYF. CDR3 in DNA: TGTGCCACCAGTGAGCGCTGGACAGGGTTCCAAGGACAGGGTACTGCGGCCAAAAACATTCAGTACTTC.

This clone was picked up a small number of times. The V call is TRBV18, the J call TRBJ1-1; 7 positions match TRBD1. The CDR3 runs 16 residues. Germline-derived CDR1 and CDR2 are KGHSH and LQKENI. J gave up 1 base and V 3 bases, and 8 bases lay outside the gene matches. The chain's CDR3 is CASSPRDSRTNTEAFF. The CDR3 DNA is TGTGCCAGCTCACCCCGGGACAGTCGAACGAACACTGAAGCTTTCTTT.

Worth noting for this clone: The junction shows a germline mismatch at one end, possibly a read error. This chain uses TRBV3-1 (or the pseudogene TRBV3-2) with TRBJ2-4; 8 positions match TRBD2. The V gene's germline CDR1 is LGHDT and CDR2 YNNKEL (reference sequence). The CDR3 loop spans 17 amino acids. Here the CDR3 DNA reads TGTGCCAGCAGCCAATTAGCTGACGGGAGGGCCAGAAACATTCAGTACTTC. Translation gives CASSQLADGRARNIQYF.

The V call is TRBV10-3, the J call TRBJ2-7, with D perhaps matching TRBD2 (6 bases). Germline lookup yields CDR1 ENHRY and CDR2 SYGVKD. This CDR3 spans 15 amino acids. Trimming stripped 3 bases from V and 1 base from J, with 13 bases between. DNA of the CDR3: TGTGCCATCAGTGAAAGTAGCGGTCTTTCCTACGAGCAGTACTTC. This gives the protein CAISESSGLSYEQYF.

This chain connects TRBV3-1 (or the pseudogene TRBV3-2) to TRBJ2-7, with 9 bases matching TRBD2. The CDR3 is made up of 18 amino acids. From germline, CDR1 is LGHDT and CDR2 YNNKEL (reference sequence). The J segment lost 4 bases and the V segment lost 0 bases, leaving 13 bases of the junction unmatched. CDR3 residues: CASSQDRGLAGPSYEQYF. DNA for the CDR3: TGTGCCAGCAGCCAAGATAGGGGCCTAGCGGGACCCTCATACGAGCAGTACTTC.

Only a few counts were recorded for this clone. The chain recombines TRBV2 with TRBJ1-2, with TRBD1 as a possible D gene (5 bases). The CDR3 covers 13 residues. Germline V CDR1 and CDR2: SNHLY, FYNNEI. Trimming shortened V by 4 bases and J by 6 bases, and 12 bases separated the two germline ends. The CDR3, as DNA: TGTGCCAGCAGTGTAGTCCAGGGTGATGGCTACACCTTC. Residues: CASSVVQGDGYTF.

This clone appeared a few times. The rearrangement links TRBV11-2 to TRBJ1-1; 9 bases agree with TRBD1. The CDR3 contains 13 residues. Germline V lookup: CDR1 SGHAT, CDR2 FQNNGV. The V gene end was trimmed by 5 bases and the J gene end by 7 bases; junction bases not matched to a gene: 5. The CDR3 loop reads CASSPGTGFEAFF. CDR3 coding DNA: TGTGCCAGCAGCCCAGGGACAGGGTTTGAAGCTTTCTTT.

The V call is TRBV11-3, the J call TRBJ2-5; D may be TRBD2 (6 bases). The CDR3 is 14 residues long. CDR1 is SGHNT, CDR2 YENEEA, per germline. The V end lost 1 base, the J end lost 1 base, and 7 bases lay between the germline ends. DNA for the CDR3: TGTGCCAGCAGCTTAGGCGGGGTCCAAGAGACCCAGTACTTC. This sequence encodes CASSLGGVQETQYF. The full variable domain, in which reference TRBV11-3 and TRBJ2-5 provide the parts outside the CDR3, is EAGVVQSPRYKIIEKKQPVAFWCNPISGHNTLYWYLQNLGQGPELLIRYENEEAVDDSQLPKDRFSAERLKGVDSTLKIQPAELGDSAVYLCASSLGGVQETQYFGPGTRLLVL.

The genes are TRBV19 and TRBJ1-6; a possible D gene is TRBD1 (6 bases). Deletions cut 7 bases from V and 7 bases from J, with 14 bases between. Germline V lookup: CDR1 LNHDA, CDR2 SQIVND (reference sequence). This CDR3 has 14 amino acids. The CDR3 sequence is CASMGALGNSPLHF. CDR3 sequence (DNA): TGTGCCAGTATGGGGGCCCTTGGGAATTCACCCCTCCACTTT. The full variable domain, rest sourced from reference TRBV19 and TRBJ1-6, is DGGITQSPKYLFRKEGQNVTLSCEQNLNHDAMYWYRQDPGQGLRLIYYSQIVNDFQKGDIAEGYSVSREKKESFPLTVTSAQKNPTAFYLCASMGALGNSPLHFGNGTRLTVT.